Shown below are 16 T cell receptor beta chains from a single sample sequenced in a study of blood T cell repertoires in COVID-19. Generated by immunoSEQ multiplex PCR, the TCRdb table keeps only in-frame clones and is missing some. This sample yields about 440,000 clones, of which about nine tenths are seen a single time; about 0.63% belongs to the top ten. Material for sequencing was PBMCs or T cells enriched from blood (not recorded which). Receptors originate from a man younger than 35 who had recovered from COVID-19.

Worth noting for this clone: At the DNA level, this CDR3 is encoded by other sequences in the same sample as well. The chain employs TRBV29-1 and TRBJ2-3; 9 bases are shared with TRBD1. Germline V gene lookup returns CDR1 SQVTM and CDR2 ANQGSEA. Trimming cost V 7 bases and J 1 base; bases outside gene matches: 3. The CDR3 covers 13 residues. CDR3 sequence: CSGDRGGTDTQYF. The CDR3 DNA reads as TGCAGCGGAGACAGGGGGGGCACAGATACGCAGTATTTT.

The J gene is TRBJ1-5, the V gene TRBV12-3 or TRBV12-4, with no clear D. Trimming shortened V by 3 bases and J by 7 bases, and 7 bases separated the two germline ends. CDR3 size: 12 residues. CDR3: CASSFLSQPQHF. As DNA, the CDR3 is TGTGCCAGCAGTTTTCTTTCCCAGCCCCAGCATTTT.

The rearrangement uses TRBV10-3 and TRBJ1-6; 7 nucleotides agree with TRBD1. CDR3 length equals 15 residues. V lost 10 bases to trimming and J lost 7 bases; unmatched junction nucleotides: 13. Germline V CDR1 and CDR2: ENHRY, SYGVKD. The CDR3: CATHGAGGNNSPLHF. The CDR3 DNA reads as TGTGCCACCCACGGTGCAGGGGGTAACAATTCACCCCTCCACTTT.

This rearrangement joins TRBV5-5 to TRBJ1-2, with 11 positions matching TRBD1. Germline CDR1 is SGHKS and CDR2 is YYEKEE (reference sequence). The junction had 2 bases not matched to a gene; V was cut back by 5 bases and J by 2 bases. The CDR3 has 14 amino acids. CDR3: CASSGDRGNYGYTF. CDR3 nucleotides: TGTGCCAGCAGTGGGGACAGGGGGAACTATGGCTACACCTTC.

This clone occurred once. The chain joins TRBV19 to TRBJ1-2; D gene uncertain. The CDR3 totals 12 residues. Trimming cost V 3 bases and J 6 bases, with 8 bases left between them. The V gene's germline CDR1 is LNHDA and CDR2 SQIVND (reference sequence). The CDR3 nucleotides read TGTGCCAGTAGTATGGCCCAGGATGGCTACACCTTC. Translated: CASSMAQDGYTF.

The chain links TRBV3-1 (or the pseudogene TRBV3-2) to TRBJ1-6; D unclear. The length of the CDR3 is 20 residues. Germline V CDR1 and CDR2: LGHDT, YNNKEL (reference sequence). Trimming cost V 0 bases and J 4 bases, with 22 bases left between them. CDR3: CASSQDPQVATRHYNSPLHF. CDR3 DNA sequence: TGTGCCAGCAGCCAAGATCCCCAGGTGGCCACCCGCCATTATAATTCACCCCTCCACTTT.

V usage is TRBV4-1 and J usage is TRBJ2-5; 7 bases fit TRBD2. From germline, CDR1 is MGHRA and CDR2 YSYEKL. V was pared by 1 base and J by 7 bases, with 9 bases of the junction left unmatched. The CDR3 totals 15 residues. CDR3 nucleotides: TGCGCCAGCAGCCAAGCCTCGTCTAGCGGCGCGACCCAGTACTTC. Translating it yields CASSQASSSGATQYF.

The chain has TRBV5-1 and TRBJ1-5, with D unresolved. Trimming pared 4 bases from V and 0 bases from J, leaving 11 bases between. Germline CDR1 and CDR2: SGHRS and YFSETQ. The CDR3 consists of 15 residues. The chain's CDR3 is CASSPDGDSNQPQHF. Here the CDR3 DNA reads TGCGCCAGCAGCCCTGACGGGGATAGCAATCAGCCCCAGCATTTT.

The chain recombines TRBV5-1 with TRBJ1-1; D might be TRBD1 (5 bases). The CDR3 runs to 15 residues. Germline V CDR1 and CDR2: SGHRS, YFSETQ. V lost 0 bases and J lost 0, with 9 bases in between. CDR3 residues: CASSLVPGLNTEAFF. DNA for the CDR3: TGCGCCAGCAGCTTGGTTCCAGGGTTGAACACTGAAGCTTTCTTT.

The CDR3 bases are TGTGCCAGCAGTGAATCGGGACTAGCGGTATACAATGAGCAGTTCTTC. It is translated as CASSESGLAVYNEQFF. The chain recombines TRBV6-1 with TRBJ2-1, with 11 bases aligning to TRBD2. Germline CDR1 reads MNHNS; CDR2 reads SASEGT. The CDR3 length is 16 residues. After removal of 2 bases from V and 4 bases from J, the junction contained 4 bases not matched to a gene.

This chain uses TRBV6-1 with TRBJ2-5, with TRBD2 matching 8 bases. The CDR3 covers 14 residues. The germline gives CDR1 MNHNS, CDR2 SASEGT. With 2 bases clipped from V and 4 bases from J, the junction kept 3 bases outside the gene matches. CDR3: CASSERSGGETQYF. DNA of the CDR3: TGTGCCAGCAGTGAACGAAGCGGGGGAGAGACCCAGTACTTC.

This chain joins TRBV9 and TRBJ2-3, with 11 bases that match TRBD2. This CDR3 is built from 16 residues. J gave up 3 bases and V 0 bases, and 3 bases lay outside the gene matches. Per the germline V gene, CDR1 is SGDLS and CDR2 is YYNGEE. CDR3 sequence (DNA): TGTGCCAGCAGCGTAGTAGCGGGGGGGCCAACAGATACGCAGTATTTT. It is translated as CASSVVAGGPTDTQYF.

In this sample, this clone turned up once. The CDR3 is CASSFDYSYGYTF. The CDR3 DNA follows: TGCGCCAGCAGCTTTGACTATTCCTATGGCTACACCTTC. The chain is built from TRBV5-1 and TRBJ1-2; D ambiguous. From germline, CDR1 is SGHRS and CDR2 YFSETQ. V gave up 2 bases and J gave up 4 bases, with 9 bases separating them. This CDR3 has 13 amino acids.

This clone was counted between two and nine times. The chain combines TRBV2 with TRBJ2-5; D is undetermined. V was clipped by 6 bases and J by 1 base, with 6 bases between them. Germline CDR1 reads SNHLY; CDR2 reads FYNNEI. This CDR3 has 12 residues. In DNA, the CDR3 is TGTGCCAGCAGACTTATCCAAGAGACCCAGTACTTC. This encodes CASRLIQETQYF.

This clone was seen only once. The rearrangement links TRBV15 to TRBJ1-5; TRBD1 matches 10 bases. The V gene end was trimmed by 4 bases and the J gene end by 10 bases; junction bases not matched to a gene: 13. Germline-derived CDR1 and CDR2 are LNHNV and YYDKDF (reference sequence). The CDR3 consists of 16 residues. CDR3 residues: CATSTSIRDRGRPQHF. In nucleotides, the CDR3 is TGTGCCACCAGCACCTCAATCCGGGACAGGGGTCGTCCCCAGCATTTT.

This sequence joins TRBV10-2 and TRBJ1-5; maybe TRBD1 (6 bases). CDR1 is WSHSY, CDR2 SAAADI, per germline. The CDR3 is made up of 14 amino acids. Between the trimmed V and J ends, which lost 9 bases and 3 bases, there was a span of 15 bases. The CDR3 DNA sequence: TGCGCCAGTAGAGGGGGACCGGCCAATCAGCCCCAGCATTTT. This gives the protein CASRGGPANQPQHF.